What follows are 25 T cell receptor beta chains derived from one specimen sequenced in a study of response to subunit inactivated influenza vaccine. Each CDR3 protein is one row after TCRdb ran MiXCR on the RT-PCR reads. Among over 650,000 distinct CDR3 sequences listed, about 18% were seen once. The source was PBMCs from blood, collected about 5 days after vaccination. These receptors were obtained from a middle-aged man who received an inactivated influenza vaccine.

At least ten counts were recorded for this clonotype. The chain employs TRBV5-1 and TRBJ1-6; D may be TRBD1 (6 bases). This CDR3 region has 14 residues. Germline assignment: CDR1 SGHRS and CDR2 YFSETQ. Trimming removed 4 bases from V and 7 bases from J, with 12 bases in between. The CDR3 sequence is CASSTDSNNSPLHF. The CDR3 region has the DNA TGCGCCAGCAGCACGGACAGCAACAATTCACCCCTCCACTTT.

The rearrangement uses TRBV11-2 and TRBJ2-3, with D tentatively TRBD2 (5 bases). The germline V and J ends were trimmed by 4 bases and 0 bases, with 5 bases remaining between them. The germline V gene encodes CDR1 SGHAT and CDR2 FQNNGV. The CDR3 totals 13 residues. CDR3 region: CASSWESTDTQYF. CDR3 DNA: TGTGCCAGCAGCTGGGAGAGCACAGATACGCAGTATTTT.

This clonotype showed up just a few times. CDR3 DNA sequence: TGCAGTGCTACCCCAGACAGCAATCAGCCCCAGCATTTT. This gives the protein CSATPDSNQPQHF. The gene calls are TRBV20-1 and TRBJ1-5, with no clear D. CDR1 is DFQATT, CDR2 SNEGSKA, per germline (reference sequence). The V and J ends lost 4 bases and 1 base respectively, with 8 bases between them. The length of the CDR3 is 13 residues.

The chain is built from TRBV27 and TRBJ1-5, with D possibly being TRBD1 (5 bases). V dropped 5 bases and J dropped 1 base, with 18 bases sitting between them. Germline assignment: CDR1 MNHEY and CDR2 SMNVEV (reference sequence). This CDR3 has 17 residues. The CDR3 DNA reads TGTGCCAGCAGTCCTACAGGTTTTCTTGAGAGCAATCAGCCCCAGCATTTT. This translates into CASSPTGFLESNQPQHF.

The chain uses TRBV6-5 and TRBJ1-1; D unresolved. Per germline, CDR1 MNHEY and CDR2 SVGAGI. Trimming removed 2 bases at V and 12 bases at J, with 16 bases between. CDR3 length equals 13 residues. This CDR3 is CASSYARRAVSFF. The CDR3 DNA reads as TGTGCCAGCAGTTACGCTAGGCGGGCCGTATCTTTCTTT.

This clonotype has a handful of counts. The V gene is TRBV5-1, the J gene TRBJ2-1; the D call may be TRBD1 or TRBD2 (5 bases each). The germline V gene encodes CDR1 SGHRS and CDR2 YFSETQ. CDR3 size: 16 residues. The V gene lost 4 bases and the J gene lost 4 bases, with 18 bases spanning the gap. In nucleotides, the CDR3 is TGCGCCAGCAGCCTGGGAGACGGGACCGATTACAATGAGCAGTTCTTC. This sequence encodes CASSLGDGTDYNEQFF.

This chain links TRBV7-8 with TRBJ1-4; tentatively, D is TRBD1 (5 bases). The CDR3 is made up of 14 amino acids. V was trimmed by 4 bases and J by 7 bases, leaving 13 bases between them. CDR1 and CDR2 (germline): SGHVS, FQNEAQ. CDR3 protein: CASSYDSRGEKLFF. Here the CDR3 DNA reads TGTGCCAGCAGCTACGACAGTCGGGGTGAAAAACTGTTTTTT. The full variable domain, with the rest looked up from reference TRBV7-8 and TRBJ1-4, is GAGVSQSPRYKVAKRGQDVALRCDPISGHVSLFWYQQALGQGPEFLTYFQNEAQLDKSGLPSDRFFAERPEGSVSTLKIQRTQQEDSAVYLCASSYDSRGEKLFFGSGTQLSVL.

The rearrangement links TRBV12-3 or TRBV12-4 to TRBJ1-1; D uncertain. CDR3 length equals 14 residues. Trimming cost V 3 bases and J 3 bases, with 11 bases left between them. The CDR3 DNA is TGTGCCAGCAGTTTGTGGAGGGCGGACACTGAAGCTTTCTTT. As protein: CASSLWRADTEAFF.

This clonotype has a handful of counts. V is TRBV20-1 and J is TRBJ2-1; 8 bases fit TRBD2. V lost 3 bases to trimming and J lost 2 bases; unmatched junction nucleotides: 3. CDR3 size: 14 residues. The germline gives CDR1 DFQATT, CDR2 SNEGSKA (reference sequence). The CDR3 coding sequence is TGCAGTGCTAGGGCGGGGGGCGCCTACAATGAGCAGTTCTTC. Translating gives CSARAGGAYNEQFF.

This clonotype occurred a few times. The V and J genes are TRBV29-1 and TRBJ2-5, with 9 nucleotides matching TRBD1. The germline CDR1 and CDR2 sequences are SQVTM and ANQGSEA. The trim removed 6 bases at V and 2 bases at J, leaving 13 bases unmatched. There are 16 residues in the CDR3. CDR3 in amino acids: CSVRQGGVNSQETQYF. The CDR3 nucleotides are TGCAGCGTCCGACAGGGGGGTGTGAATAGTCAAGAGACCCAGTACTTC.

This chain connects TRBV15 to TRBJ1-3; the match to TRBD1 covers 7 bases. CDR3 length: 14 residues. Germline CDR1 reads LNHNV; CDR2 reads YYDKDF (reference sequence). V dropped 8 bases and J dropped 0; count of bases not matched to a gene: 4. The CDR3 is CATATGSSGNTIYF. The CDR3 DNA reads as TGTGCCACCGCGACAGGGAGCTCTGGAAACACCATATATTTT.

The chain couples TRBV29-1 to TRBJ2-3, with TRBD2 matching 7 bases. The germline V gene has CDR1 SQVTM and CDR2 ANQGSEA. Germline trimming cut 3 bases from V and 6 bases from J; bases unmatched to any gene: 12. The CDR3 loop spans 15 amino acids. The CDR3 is CSVDLDGGSGDTQYF. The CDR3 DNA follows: TGCAGCGTTGACCTCGACGGGGGGAGCGGTGATACGCAGTATTTT.

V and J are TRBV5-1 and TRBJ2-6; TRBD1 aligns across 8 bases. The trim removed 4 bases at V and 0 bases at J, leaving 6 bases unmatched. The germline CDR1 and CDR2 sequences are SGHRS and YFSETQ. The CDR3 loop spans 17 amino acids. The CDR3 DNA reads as TGCGCCAGCAGCCTGGGACAGGCGAACTCTGGGGCCAACGTCCTGACTTTC. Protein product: CASSLGQANSGANVLTF.

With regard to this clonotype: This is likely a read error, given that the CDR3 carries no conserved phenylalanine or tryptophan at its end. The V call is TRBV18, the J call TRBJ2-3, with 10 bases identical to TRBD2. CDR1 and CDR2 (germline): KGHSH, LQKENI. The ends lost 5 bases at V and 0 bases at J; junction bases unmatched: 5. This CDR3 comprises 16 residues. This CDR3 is CASSALTSGSTDTQYL. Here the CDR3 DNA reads TGTGCCAGCTCAGCCCTGACTAGCGGGAGCACAGATACGCAGTATCTT.

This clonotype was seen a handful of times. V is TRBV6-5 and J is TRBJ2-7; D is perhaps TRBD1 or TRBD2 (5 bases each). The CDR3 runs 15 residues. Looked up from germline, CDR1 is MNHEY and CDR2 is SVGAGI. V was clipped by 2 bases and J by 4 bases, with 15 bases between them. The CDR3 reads CASSYVPRGAYEQYF. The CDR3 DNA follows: TGTGCCAGCAGTTACGTCCCCCGAGGGGCTTACGAGCAGTACTTC.

The CDR3 here is CASSLGGTDEKLFF. The CDR3 bases are TGCGCCAGCAGCTTGGGTGGGACGGATGAAAAACTGTTTTTT. The chain carries TRBV5-1 and TRBJ1-4, with a tentative D call TRBD1 (5 bases). This CDR3 contains 14 residues. Between the trimmed V and J ends, which lost 0 bases and 6 bases, there was a span of 9 bases. Looked up from germline, CDR1 is SGHRS and CDR2 is YFSETQ.

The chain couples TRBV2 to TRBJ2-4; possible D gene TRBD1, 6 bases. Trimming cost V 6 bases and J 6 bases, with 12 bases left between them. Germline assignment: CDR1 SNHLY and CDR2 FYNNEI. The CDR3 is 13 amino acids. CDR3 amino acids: CASSGTQGNIQYF. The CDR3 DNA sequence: TGTGCCAGCAGCGGGACACAGGGAAACATTCAGTACTTC.

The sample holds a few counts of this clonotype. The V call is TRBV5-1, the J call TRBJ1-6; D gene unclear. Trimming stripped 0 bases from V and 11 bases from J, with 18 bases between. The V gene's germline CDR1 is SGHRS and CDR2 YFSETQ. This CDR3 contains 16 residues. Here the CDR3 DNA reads TGCGCCAGCAGCTTGGAAGTCCAGGATATAAGTACACCCCTCCACTTT. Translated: CASSLEVQDISTPLHF.

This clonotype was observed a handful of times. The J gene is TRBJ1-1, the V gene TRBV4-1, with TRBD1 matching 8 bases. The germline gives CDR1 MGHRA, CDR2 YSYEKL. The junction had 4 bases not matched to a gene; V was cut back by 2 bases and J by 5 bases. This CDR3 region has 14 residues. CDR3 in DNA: TGCGCCAGCAGCCAATGGACAGGGAATACTGAAGCTTTCTTT. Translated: CASSQWTGNTEAFF.

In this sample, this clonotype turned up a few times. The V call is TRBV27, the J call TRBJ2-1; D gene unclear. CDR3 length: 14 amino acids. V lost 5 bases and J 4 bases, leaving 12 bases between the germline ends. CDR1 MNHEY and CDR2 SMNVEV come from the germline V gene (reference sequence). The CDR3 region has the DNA TGTGCCAGCAGTCATGGAACAGATTACAATGAGCAGTTCTTC. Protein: CASSHGTDYNEQFF.

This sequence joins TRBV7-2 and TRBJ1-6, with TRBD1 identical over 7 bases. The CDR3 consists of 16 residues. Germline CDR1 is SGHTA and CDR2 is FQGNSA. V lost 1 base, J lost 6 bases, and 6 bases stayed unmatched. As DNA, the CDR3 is TGTGCCAGCAGCTTAGAGACAGGGCTAGTTAATTCACCCCTCCACTTT. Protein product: CASSLETGLVNSPLHF.

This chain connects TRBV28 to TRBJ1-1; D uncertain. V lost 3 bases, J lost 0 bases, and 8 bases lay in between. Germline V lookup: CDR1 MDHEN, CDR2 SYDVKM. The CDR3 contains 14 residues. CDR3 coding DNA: TGTGCCAGCAGTTTTCGGAAACTGAACACTGAAGCTTTCTTT. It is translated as CASSFRKLNTEAFF.

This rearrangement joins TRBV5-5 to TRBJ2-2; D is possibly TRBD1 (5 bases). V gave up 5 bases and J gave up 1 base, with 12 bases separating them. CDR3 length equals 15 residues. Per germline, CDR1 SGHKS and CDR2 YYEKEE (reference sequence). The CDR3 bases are TGTGCCAGCAGTCTACAGGAACTGAACACCGGGGAGCTGTTTTTT. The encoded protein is CASSLQELNTGELFF.

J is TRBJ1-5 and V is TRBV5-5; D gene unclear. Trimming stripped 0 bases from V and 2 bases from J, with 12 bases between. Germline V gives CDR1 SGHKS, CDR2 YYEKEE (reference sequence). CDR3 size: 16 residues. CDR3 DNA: TGTGCCAGCAGCTTGGCTATCCCCGGAGGCAATCAGCCCCAGCATTTT. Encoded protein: CASSLAIPGGNQPQHF.

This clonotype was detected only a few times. CDR3: CASSSATGPTAEAFF. As DNA, the CDR3 is TGTGCCAGCAGCTCAGCAACAGGGCCCACCGCTGAAGCTTTCTTT. The rearrangement joins TRBV7-9 to TRBJ1-1; TRBD1 might be the D (6 bases). The CDR3 has 15 residues. V shed 4 bases and J shed 6 bases, with 18 bases lying between them. Germline V CDR1 and CDR2: SEHNR, FQNEAQ (reference sequence).